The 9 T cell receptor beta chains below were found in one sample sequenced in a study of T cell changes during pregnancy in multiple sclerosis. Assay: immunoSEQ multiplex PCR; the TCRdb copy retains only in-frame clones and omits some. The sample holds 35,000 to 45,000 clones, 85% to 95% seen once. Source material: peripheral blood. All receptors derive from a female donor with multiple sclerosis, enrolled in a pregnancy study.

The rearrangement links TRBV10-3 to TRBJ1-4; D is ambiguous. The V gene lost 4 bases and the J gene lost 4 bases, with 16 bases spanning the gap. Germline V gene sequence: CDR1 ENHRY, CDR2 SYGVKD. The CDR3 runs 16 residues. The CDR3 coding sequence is TGTGCCATCAGTGCGGGCTCCGGCGGTTTTAATGAAAAACTGTTTTTT. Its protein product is CAISAGSGGFNEKLFF.

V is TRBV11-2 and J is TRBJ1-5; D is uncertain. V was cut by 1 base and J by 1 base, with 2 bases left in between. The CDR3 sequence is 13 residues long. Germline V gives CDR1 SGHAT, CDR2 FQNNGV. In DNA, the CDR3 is TGTGCCAGCAGCTTAGTAAGCAATCAGCCCCAGCATTTT. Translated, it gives CASSLVSNQPQHF.

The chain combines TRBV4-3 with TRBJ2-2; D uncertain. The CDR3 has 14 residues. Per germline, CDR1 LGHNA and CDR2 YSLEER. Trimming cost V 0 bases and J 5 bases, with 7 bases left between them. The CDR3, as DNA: TGCGCCAGCAGCCAAGAATCGTTTACCGGGGAGCTGTTTTTT. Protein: CASSQESFTGELFF.

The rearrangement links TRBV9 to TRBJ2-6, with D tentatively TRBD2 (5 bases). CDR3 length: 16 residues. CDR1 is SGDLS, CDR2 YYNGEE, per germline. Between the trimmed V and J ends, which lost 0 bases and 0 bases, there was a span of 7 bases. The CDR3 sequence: CASSVVGSSGANVLTF. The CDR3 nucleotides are TGTGCCAGCAGCGTAGTAGGGAGCTCTGGGGCCAACGTCCTGACTTTC.

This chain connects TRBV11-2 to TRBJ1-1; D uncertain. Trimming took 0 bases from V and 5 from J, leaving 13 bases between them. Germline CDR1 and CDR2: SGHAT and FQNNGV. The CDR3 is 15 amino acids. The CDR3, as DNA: TGTGCCAGCAGCTTAGAAGGTAACACTGGGACTGAAGCTTTCTTT. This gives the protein CASSLEGNTGTEAFF.

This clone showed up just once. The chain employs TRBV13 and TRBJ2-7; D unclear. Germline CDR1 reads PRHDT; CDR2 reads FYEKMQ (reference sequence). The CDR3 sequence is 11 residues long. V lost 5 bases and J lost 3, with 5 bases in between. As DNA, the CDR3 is TGTGCCAGCAGCCTCGACTACGAGCAGTACTTC. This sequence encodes CASSLDYEQYF.

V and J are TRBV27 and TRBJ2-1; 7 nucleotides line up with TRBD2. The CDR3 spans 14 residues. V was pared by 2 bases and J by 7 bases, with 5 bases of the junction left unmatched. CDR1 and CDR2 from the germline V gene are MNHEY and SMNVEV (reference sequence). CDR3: CASSLRLAVNEQFF. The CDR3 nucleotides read TGTGCCAGCAGTTTAAGGCTAGCGGTTAATGAGCAGTTCTTC.

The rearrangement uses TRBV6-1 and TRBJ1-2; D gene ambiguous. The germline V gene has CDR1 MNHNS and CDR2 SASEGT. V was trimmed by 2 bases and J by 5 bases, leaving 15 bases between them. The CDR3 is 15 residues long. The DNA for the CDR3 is TGTGCCAGCAGTGAAACGGACCCTAGGCTATATGGCTACACCTTC. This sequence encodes CASSETDPRLYGYTF.

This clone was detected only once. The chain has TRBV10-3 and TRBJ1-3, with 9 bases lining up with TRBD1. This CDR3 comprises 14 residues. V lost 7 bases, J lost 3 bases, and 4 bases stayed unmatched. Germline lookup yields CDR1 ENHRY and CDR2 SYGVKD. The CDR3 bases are TGTGCCATCAAGACAGGGGGATATGGAAACACCATATATTTT. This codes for CAIKTGGYGNTIYF.